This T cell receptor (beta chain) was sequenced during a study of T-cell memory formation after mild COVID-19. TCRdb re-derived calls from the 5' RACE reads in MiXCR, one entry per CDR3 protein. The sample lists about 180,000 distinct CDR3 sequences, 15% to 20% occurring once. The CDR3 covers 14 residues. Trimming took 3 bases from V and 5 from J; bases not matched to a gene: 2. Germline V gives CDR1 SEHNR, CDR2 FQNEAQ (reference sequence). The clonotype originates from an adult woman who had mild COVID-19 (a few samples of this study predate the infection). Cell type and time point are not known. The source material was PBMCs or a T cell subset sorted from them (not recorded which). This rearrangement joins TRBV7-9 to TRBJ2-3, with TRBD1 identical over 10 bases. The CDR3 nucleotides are TGTGCCAGCAGCTTCGGACAGGGGGGAGATACGCAGTATTTT. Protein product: CASSFGQGGDTQYF.